The clone carrying this TCR beta chain was detected only a few times. A read error may produce the germline difference seen at one junction end. TCRdb itself ran the RT-PCR reads through MiXCR, one entry per CDR3 protein. Of 95,000 to 120,000 distinct CDR3 sequences in the sample, approximately 40% were seen once. The sample is drawn from a study of patients and donors after allogeneic stem cell transplantation. Sequencing was carried out using blood, either unsorted or a sorted T cell fraction (not recorded which). The sequence was obtained from a human donor who was either an allogeneic HSCT recipient or a stem cell or donor lymphocyte infusion donor (not recorded which). It is not recorded whose cells these are; they may come from a transplant donor.

The CDR3, as DNA: TGCAGCGCTACGGTGACAGGAGGTCAGCCCCAGCATTTT. Its protein product is CSATVTGGQPQHF. The rearrangement links TRBV20-1 to TRBJ1-5; D might be TRBD1 (6 bases). The germline gives CDR1 DFQATT, CDR2 SNEGSKA (reference sequence). The CDR3 sequence is 13 residues long.